Detailed here is one T cell receptor beta chain. Its binding antigen is unknown. Within one base of it there is no much larger clone, and no base qualities were kept. Per the publication, the time point label means: week 11, during vaccination. Every vaccine dose consisted of 300 ug of a 20-mer mutant IDH1 peptide in Montanide, administered subcutaneously together with topical imiquimod. Donors had newly diagnosed WHO grade 3 or 4 IDH1-mutant astrocytomas with loss of nuclear ATRX. The samples were drawn from NOA16, a multicentre, single-arm, open-label phase I trial in Germany that tested a mutant IDH1 peptide vaccine in humans for the first time. Genomic DNA for TCRB sequencing was isolated from EDTA blood with the DNeasy Blood and Tissue Kit. The record originates from a study of a mutant IDH1 vaccine in newly diagnosed glioma (dated by TCRdb to the early 2020s). Looking at the study overall: Eight vaccinations were administered to patients in weeks 1, 3, 5, 7, 11, 15, 19 and 23, corresponding to visits V03 through V10. Before enrollment, most patients had been given radiochemotherapy with temozolomide as standard therapy, while the rest had received either radiotherapy alone or temozolomide alone. Peripheral blood was collected at six visits: V03 (baseline), V05, V07, V10, V12 and V13. In the chemotherapy-containing groups, vaccination started alongside temozolomide cycles, whereas in patients who had radiotherapy alone it started 4-6 weeks after radiotherapy. Of the 25 to 40 patients who were treated, around 62% were male and approximately 40% were female, and the mean age was approximately 40 years. Longitudinal TCRB deep sequencing was done for some 25 treated patients, wherever samples were available for exploratory analyses. What the work shows at the level of the full study, not this receptor alone: Immune responses induced by the vaccine were seen in roughly 95% of patients across multiple MHC alleles. The authors noted that analyses of patient blood samples could not be reproduced because of sample limitations. Changes in the top peripheral T cell clonotypes picked up by TCRB sequencing did not appear to be linked to pseudoprogression. Availability determined which PBMC samples were chosen for TCRB deep sequencing.

The protocol used for the library was the immunoSEQ multiplex PCR assay. Rearranged TCR beta chain sequences were amplified using the hsTCRB Kit according to the manufacturer's protocol. An Illumina MiSeq was used to sequence the TCRB libraries. As for how the authors treated the data: Demultiplexing, trimming and gene mapping were performed with the kit vendor's proprietary platform. TCRdb stores this immuneACCESS table with in-frame sequences only. Part of the clones is absent; in the studies checked, under half of the shortfall reflects unresolved V genes, and no reason is known for the rest. Clone size and V and J calls were adopted from that table, with D and trimming inferred from the DNA. Counted in this sample were 95,000 to 120,000 clones; under 90% of them appeared once. The top ten constitute roughly 0.62% of the sample. V lost 3 bases and J lost 1 base; the stretch between them is 11 bases long. CDR1 and CDR2 are read off the germline V gene as SGHAT and FQNNGV. Measured from the cysteine to the phenylalanine, the CDR3 is 15 residues long. Only CDR3 DNA remains: 45 bases, in frame from the first base.

This sequence was found in a woman between 45 and 65 years old with glioma. Sequencing was performed on PBMCs, taken from a glioma patient whose treatment included an IDH1 peptide vaccine. The rearranged chain carries TRBV11-2 and TRBJ2-3, with the D gene uncertain. The CDR3 is CASSFRAFGTDTQYF. The DNA is as follows: TGTGCCAGCAGCTTTCGGGCCTTTGGCACAGATACGCAGTATTTT.